This T cell receptor (beta chain) emerged from a study of identical twins. The table lists this clonotype with many counts. Its antigen is currently unknown. One junction end does not reproduce the germline sequence, and a read error may be involved. Points from the study as a whole: Twin pairs' shared out-of-frame alpha sequences were enriched in low generation probability. A lower insertion count was a feature of abundant cord blood beta clonotypes, with no such feature in memory repertoires.

MiXCR, applied by TCRdb to the 5' RACE reads, yields one record per CDR3 protein. The table records hundreds of thousands of distinct CDR3 sequences, about 20% of them present only once. CDR3 size: 15 residues. This same sample was also taken into another study, of T cells expressing NK-cell markers. From that paper: Researchers got TCR beta repertoires out of sorted CD3+CD56+NKG2C+, CD3+CD56+NKG2C- and CD3+CD56-NKG2C+ T cells.

The material sequenced was PBMCs. This chain uses TRBV12-3 or TRBV12-4 with TRBJ2-7; 12 bases agree with TRBD2. The TCR was taken from a woman aged 18-29 years in good health. In DNA, the CDR3 is TGCGCCAGCAGTTTGCTGGGACTAGCGGGTGGCGAGCAGTACTTC. Its translation: CASSLLGLAGGEQYF.